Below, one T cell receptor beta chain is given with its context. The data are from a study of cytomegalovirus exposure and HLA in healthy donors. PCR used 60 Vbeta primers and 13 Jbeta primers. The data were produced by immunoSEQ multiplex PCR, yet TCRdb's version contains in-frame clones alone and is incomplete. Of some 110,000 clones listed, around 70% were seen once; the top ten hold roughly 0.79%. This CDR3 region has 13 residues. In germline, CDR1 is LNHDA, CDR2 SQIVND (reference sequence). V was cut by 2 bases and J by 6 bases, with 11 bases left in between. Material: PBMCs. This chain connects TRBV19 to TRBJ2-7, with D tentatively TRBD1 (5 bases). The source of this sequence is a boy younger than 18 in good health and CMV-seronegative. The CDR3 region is CASSILGDSEQYF. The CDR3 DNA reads TGTGCCAGTAGTATACTAGGGGATTCCGAGCAGTACTTC.